Each of the 5 T cell receptor beta chains below was sequenced from the same sample in a study of blood T cell repertoires in COVID-19. Measured with immunoSEQ multiplex PCR; TCRdb has only the in-frame clones, and not every one. The table records around 150,000 clones, around four fifths of them present only once. The sample was PBMCs or T cells enriched from blood (not recorded which). All receptors derive from a woman in her 40s who had recovered from COVID-19.

J is TRBJ2-7 and V is TRBV4-1, with 7 positions matching TRBD2. CDR1 is MGHRA, CDR2 YSYEKL, per germline. The junction had 9 bases not matched to a gene; V was cut back by 3 bases and J by 4 bases. The CDR3 is made up of 15 amino acids. DNA for the CDR3: TGCGCCAGCAGCCAGGTTCCTAGCGGAGATTACGAGCAGTACTTC. Translating it yields CASSQVPSGDYEQYF.

The chain is built from TRBV3-1 (or the pseudogene TRBV3-2) and TRBJ2-7, with D hard to call. Trimming pared 5 bases from V and 6 bases from J, leaving 17 bases between. This CDR3 region has 14 residues. The germline gives CDR1 LGHDT, CDR2 YNNKEL (reference sequence). The CDR3 region is CASSLKGRSGEQYF. The CDR3 DNA reads as TGTGCCAGCAGCTTAAAAGGTCGTTCGGGCGAGCAGTACTTC.

The chain combines TRBV4-2 with TRBJ2-1; 7 bases align to TRBD2. CDR1 LGHNA and CDR2 YNFKEQ come from the germline V gene. CDR3 length: 16 amino acids. V lost 0 bases and J lost 4; bases outside the gene matches: 6. CDR3 loop: CASSQDFEGGYNEQFF. CDR3 sequence (DNA): TGTGCCAGCAGCCAAGATTTCGAGGGAGGGTACAATGAGCAGTTCTTC.

The chain couples TRBV4-2 to TRBJ1-2; the D is unclear. Germline CDR1 is LGHNA and CDR2 is YNFKEQ. The CDR3 contains 14 residues. Trimming stripped 0 bases from V and 3 bases from J, with 8 bases between. The CDR3 DNA is TGTGCCAGCAGCCAAGATTACACAGACTATGGCTACACCTTC. Amino acid sequence: CASSQDYTDYGYTF.

The J gene is TRBJ1-5, the V gene TRBV29-1, with 7 bases aligning to TRBD1. V trimming: 7 bases; J trimming: 4 bases; junction bases outside the gene matches: 7. The CDR3 loop spans 13 amino acids. Germline lookup yields CDR1 SQVTM and CDR2 ANQGSEA. The DNA of the CDR3 is TGCAGCGCCGCCGGGACAGATAATCAGCCCCAGCATTTT. Encoded protein: CSAAGTDNQPQHF.